This is a list of T cell receptor beta chains from one sample in a study of blood T cell repertoires in COVID-19. TCRdb keeps only in-frame clones here, not all; method: immunoSEQ multiplex PCR. The sample carries hundreds of thousands of clones, approximately 89% recorded once. Sequencing input: peripheral blood. The receptor source for this set is a young woman who had recovered from COVID-19. The conserved cysteine and the conserved F or W are not part of the CDR3 here. Only part of the rows carry a size: once, few, many, or a class if the clone is expanded.

clone size	V gene	J gene	CDR3 length	CDR3 protein
-	TRBV28	TRBJ1-5	11	ASSLAGNQPQH
-	TRBV7-2	TRBJ1-2	15	ASSLGGPRAEKGGYT
-	TRBV11-2	TRBJ2-1	14	ASSLDRGPAYNEQF
-	TRBV9	TRBJ2-2	15	ASSILTGGLNTGELF
-	TRBV2	TRBJ1-5	10	ASDRGSQPQH
-	TRBV3-1/TRBV3-2	TRBJ1-6	9	ASSQARELH
-	TRBV6-6	TRBJ1-2	11	ASSHGDRVGYT
-	TRBV5-8	TRBJ1-2	12	ASRPGQGAHGYT
-	TRBV5-6	TRBJ2-1	12	ASRGGTGNNEQF
once	TRBV28	TRBJ1-2	12	ASSKLPTNYGYT